This TCR beta chain was identified in a study of blood T cell repertoires in COVID-19. Produced via immunoSEQ multiplex PCR; TCRdb's table is partial and in-frame only. The table records 100,000 to 110,000 clones, over 75% of them present only once. Germline lookup yields CDR1 SGHRS and CDR2 YFSETQ. CDR3 length equals 17 residues. The ends were cut back, 0 bases at V and 0 bases at J, with 14 bases in the middle. Sequencing used peripheral blood. The rearrangement links TRBV5-1 to TRBJ2-3, with D possibly TRBD2 on 6 matching bases. The origin of this receptor is a human donor in a cohort sampled during active COVID-19. The CDR3 sequence is CASSLGGASASTDTQYF. Written as DNA, the CDR3 is TGCGCCAGCAGCTTGGGAGGGGCTAGCGCCAGCACAGATACGCAGTATTTT.